These 20 T cell receptor beta chains were sequenced from one sample in a study of cytomegalovirus exposure and HLA in healthy donors (dated by TCRdb to about 2017). Libraries were constructed by the immunoSEQ multiplex PCR assay. For the multiplex PCR, a mixture combining 60 forward primers for TCR Vbeta segments and 13 reverse primers for TCR Jbeta segments was used. TCRdb provides this immuneACCESS table in a form limited to in-frame rearrangements. Some clones are lacking; in checked studies, under half of them reflect an unresolved V gene, and why the rest are absent is not known. For this sample there are approximately 170,000 clones; approximately 80% appear just once. Just over 4.5% of the sample rests with the top ten. Sequenced sample: PBMCs. Receptors originate from a woman aged 50 to 65 in good health and CMV-seropositive.

Points on this clone: An end of the junction does not agree with germline; a read error may underlie this. This chain joins TRBV29-1 and TRBJ1-4; D is unresolved. The CDR3 length is 13 residues. Germline V gives CDR1 SQVTM, CDR2 ANQGSEA. The CDR3: CSVRSSYYPGNLF. In DNA form, the CDR3 reads TGCAGCGTCAGATCTTCGTATTACCCGGGAAACTTATTT.

Comment on this clone: Other DNA sequences in this specimen translate into the identical CDR3. V gene TRBV7-2 combines with J gene TRBJ1-6; D gene unclear. Per the germline V gene, CDR1 is SGHTA and CDR2 is FQGNSA. The ends were cut back, 3 bases at V and 16 bases at J, with 13 bases in the middle. The CDR3 has 12 amino acids. The CDR3 DNA reads as TGTGCCAGCAGCTTTTTGACGGGTACACTCCACTTT. Its protein product is CASSFLTGTLHF.

This clone turned up a few times. The genes are TRBV7-8 and TRBJ2-7; 11 bases match TRBD2. V was pared by 5 bases and J by 6 bases, with 9 bases of the junction left unmatched. Germline values: CDR1 SGHVS, CDR2 FQNEAQ. The CDR3 is 15 amino acids. Here the CDR3 reads CASSLSTSGTGEQYF. The CDR3 nucleotides read TGTGCCAGCAGCCTATCGACTAGCGGGACGGGCGAGCAGTACTTC. Filled out from reference TRBV7-8 and TRBJ2-7, the complete variable domain reads GAGVSQSPRYKVAKRGQDVALRCDPISGHVSLFWYQQALGQGPEFLTYFQNEAQLDKSGLPSDRFFAERPEGSVSTLKIQRTQQEDSAVYLCASSLSTSGTGEQYFGPGTRLTVT.

The CDR3, as DNA: TGCGCCAGCAGCGCGGGCACAGCTGGAAACACCATATATTTT. As protein: CASSAGTAGNTIYF. V usage is TRBV5-1 and J usage is TRBJ1-3; D is ambiguous. The germline V and J ends were trimmed by 4 bases and 2 bases, with 10 bases remaining between them. CDR3 length equals 14 residues. CDR1 is SGHRS, CDR2 YFSETQ, per germline.

This clone appeared a few times. V usage is TRBV5-1 and J usage is TRBJ2-2, with TRBD1 identical over 9 bases. CDR1 and CDR2 (germline): SGHRS, YFSETQ. This CDR3 contains 16 residues. Trimming at V came to 6 bases and at J to 6 bases, leaving 12 bases not matched to a gene. The CDR3 coding sequence is TGCGCCAGCACTGTTGGGGACAGGGTTTCCGCCGGGGAGCTGTTTTTT. Translating it yields CASTVGDRVSAGELFF.

V and J are TRBV20-1 and TRBJ1-2; no clear D. This CDR3 has 11 residues. The germline gives CDR1 DFQATT, CDR2 SNEGSKA (reference sequence). With 1 base removed from V and 6 bases from J, the gap between germline ends came to 6 bases. Written as DNA, the CDR3 is TGCAGTGCTAGAGGGCCGAATGGCTACACCTTC. Protein product: CSARGPNGYTF.

V gene TRBV5-1 combines with J gene TRBJ2-1; D not certain. This CDR3 is 16 amino acids long. Germline V lookup: CDR1 SGHRS, CDR2 YFSETQ. V lost 0 bases, J lost 0 bases, and 10 bases lay in between. The CDR3 sequence: CASSLGGPSSYNEQFF. CDR3 nucleotide sequence: TGCGCCAGCAGCTTGGGTGGGCCCAGCTCCTACAATGAGCAGTTCTTC.

The chain couples TRBV7-2 to TRBJ1-6; D remains ambiguous. Germline CDR1 SGHTA, CDR2 FQGNSA. The germline V and J ends were trimmed by 1 base and 10 bases, with 8 bases remaining between them. CDR3 length equals 13 residues. CDR3 sequence: CASSLGSQSPLHF. CDR3 nucleotides: TGTGCCAGCAGCTTAGGGTCACAGTCACCCCTCCACTTT.

The V and J genes are TRBV19 and TRBJ1-2; 9 nucleotides line up with TRBD1. The CDR3 is 16 residues long. The V segment lost 5 bases and the J segment 6 bases; nucleotides outside the gene matches: 13. CDR1 is LNHDA and CDR2 is SQIVND in the germline V gene (reference sequence). Here the CDR3 DNA reads TGTGCCAGTAGTGGAGTACAGGGGGCCGGTGGAGATGGCTACACCTTC. Protein: CASSGVQGAGGDGYTF.

The V gene is TRBV10-3, the J gene TRBJ2-2, with 7 bases identical to TRBD1. Germline values: CDR1 ENHRY, CDR2 SYGVKD. The CDR3 is made up of 15 amino acids. V lost 6 bases to trimming and J lost 0 bases; unmatched junction nucleotides: 4. CDR3 DNA sequence: TGTGCCATCAGACCTACAGGGGCGAACACCGGGGAGCTGTTTTTT. Its protein product is CAIRPTGANTGELFF.

This chain joins TRBV4-3 and TRBJ2-1; D is possibly TRBD2 (6 bases). CDR3 length: 15 residues. The V end lost 0 bases, the J end lost 0 bases, and 6 bases lay between the germline ends. Per the germline V gene, CDR1 is LGHNA and CDR2 is YSLEER. The CDR3 nucleotides read TGCGCCAGCAGCCAAGAGGAGGGCTCCTACAATGAGCAGTTCTTC. Translating gives CASSQEEGSYNEQFF.

This chain uses TRBV11-2 with TRBJ1-2; no clear D. Looked up from germline, CDR1 is SGHAT and CDR2 is FQNNGV. The ends were cut back, 3 bases at V and 6 bases at J, with 11 bases in the middle. This CDR3 has 13 amino acids. CDR3 nucleotide sequence: TGTGCCAGCAGCTTCCGACGGGAAGATGGCTACACCTTC. It translates to CASSFRREDGYTF.

This clone has just one count. CDR3 in amino acids: CAWMTGVSKNIQYF. CDR3 coding DNA: TGTGCCTGGATGACAGGGGTCTCCAAAAACATTCAGTACTTC. This sequence joins TRBV30 and TRBJ2-4, with 8 bases lining up with TRBD1. The germline V gene encodes CDR1 GTSNPN and CDR2 SVGIG (reference sequence). J lost 2 bases, V lost 4 bases, and 4 bases had no gene match. This CDR3 contains 14 residues. The full variable domain, rest sourced from reference TRBV30 and TRBJ2-4, is SQTIHQWPATLVQPVGSPLSLECTVEGTSNPNLYWYRQAAGRGLQLLFYSVGIGQISSEVPQNLSASRPQDRQFILSSKKLLLSDSGFYLCAWMTGVSKNIQYFGAGTRLSVL.

This sequence joins TRBV4-3 and TRBJ1-5; D is possibly TRBD1 (6 bases). Germline V gene data show CDR1 as LGHNA and CDR2 as YSLEER. The V gene lost 4 bases and the J gene lost 7 bases, with 14 bases spanning the gap. This CDR3 spans 14 amino acids. CDR3 in DNA: TGCGCCAGCAGCCCCTCGGGGGGCAGCCAGCCCCAGCATTTT. This sequence encodes CASSPSGGSQPQHF.

The chain combines TRBV7-2 with TRBJ2-7; 11 bases line up with TRBD2. The J segment lost 2 bases and the V segment lost 8 bases, leaving 2 bases of the junction unmatched. CDR1 is SGHTA and CDR2 is FQGNSA in the germline V gene. The CDR3 loop spans 13 amino acids. This CDR3 reads CASGLAGPYEQYF. The DNA for the CDR3 is TGTGCCAGCGGACTAGCGGGCCCCTACGAGCAGTACTTC.

The rearrangement joins TRBV7-9 to TRBJ2-3; D uncertain. This CDR3 has 11 residues. V dropped 10 bases and J dropped 7 bases, with 12 bases sitting between them. Germline CDR1 reads SEHNR; CDR2 reads FQNEAQ (reference sequence). The CDR3 region is CATLDRNTQYF. CDR3 coding DNA: TGTGCCACCCTAGATAGGAATACGCAGTATTTT.

This chain links TRBV6-6 with TRBJ2-4; TRBD2 agrees at 8 bases. The germline gives CDR1 MNHNY, CDR2 SVGAGI (reference sequence). The V gene end was trimmed by 6 bases and the J gene end by 3 bases; junction bases not matched to a gene: 1. The CDR3 covers 13 residues. CDR3 loop: CASRSGGKNIQYF. The CDR3 DNA reads TGTGCCAGCAGGAGCGGGGGCAAAAACATTCAGTACTTC.

V is TRBV10-3 and J is TRBJ2-7; weak D call: TRBD2 (5 bases). V dropped 10 bases and J dropped 2 bases, with 15 bases sitting between them. The length of the CDR3 is 13 residues. Germline-derived CDR1 and CDR2 are ENHRY and SYGVKD. In nucleotides, the CDR3 is TGTGCCAGTGCGTCGGACTCCACCTACGAGCAGTACTTC. Its protein is CASASDSTYEQYF.

The V and J genes are TRBV10-2 and TRBJ2-2; D perhaps matches TRBD2 (5 bases). The CDR3 totals 15 residues. The germline CDR1 and CDR2 sequences are WSHSY and SAAADI. The V gene lost 5 bases and the J gene lost 3 bases, with 13 bases spanning the gap. CDR3 region: CASSLSGSDTGELFF. The DNA of the CDR3 is TGCGCCAGCAGTCTAAGCGGCTCCGACACCGGGGAGCTGTTTTTT.

The rearrangement joins TRBV10-2 to TRBJ2-7, with no clear D. CDR3 size: 10 residues. The V and J ends lost 8 bases and 2 bases respectively, with 4 bases between them. The germline gives CDR1 WSHSY, CDR2 SAAADI. The CDR3 bases are TGCGCCAGCGGCACCTACGAGCAGTACTTC. Translation: CASGTYEQYF.